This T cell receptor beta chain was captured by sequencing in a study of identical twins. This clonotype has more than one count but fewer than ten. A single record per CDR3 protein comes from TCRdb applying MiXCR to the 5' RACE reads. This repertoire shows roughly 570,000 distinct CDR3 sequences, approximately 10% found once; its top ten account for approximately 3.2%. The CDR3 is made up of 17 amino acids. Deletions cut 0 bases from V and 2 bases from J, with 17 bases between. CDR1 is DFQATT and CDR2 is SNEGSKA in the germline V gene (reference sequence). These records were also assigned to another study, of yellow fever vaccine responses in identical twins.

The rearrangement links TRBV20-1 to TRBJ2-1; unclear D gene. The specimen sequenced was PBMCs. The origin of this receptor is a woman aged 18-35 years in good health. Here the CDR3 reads CSARDRPLAATYNEQFF. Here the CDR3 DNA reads TGCAGTGCTAGAGATCGTCCCCTGGCGGCGACCTACAATGAGCAGTTCTTC.